This T cell receptor beta chain was identified during a study of regulatory T cells in long-lasting Graves disease. Investigators prepared the TCR beta libraries by applying iRepertoire HTBI primers and Arm-PCR of CDR3 regions. Using its own MiXCR run on the multiplex PCR reads, TCRdb lists one record per CDR3 protein. The sample has approximately 250,000 distinct CDR3 sequences, about a sixth seen once. Trimming took 2 bases from V and 0 from J, leaving 23 bases between them. The CDR3 runs to 20 residues. The germline V gene encodes CDR1 SGHTA and CDR2 FQGNSA. Time point: newly diagnosed GD, antithyroid drugs for less than 3 months. Preparation of the TCR library used RNA extracted from PBMCs.

This sequence joins TRBV7-2 and TRBJ2-4; TRBD1 is a possible D gene (6 bases). The sequencing used peripheral blood mononuclear cells (PBMCs), collected at new diagnosis, from a patient treated with antithyroid drugs. The receptor comes from a female donor with Graves disease. CDR3 coding DNA: TGTGCCAGCAGCTTAAGGGAAAGCAGGGGCGAGTACCTAGCCAAAAACATTCAGTACTTC. It is translated as CASSLRESRGEYLAKNIQYF.